These T cell receptor beta chains were read from a single sample in a study of blood T cell repertoires in COVID-19. Assay used: immunoSEQ multiplex PCR; TCRdb lists only in-frame clones, some missing. The sample lists a few hundred thousand clones, 88% occurring once. The sample taken for sequencing was PBMCs or T cells enriched from blood (not recorded which). These TCRs come from a woman under 30 who had recovered from COVID-19. Both conserved end residues are part of each CDR3. Fields, in order: J gene, clone size, CDR3 length, V gene, D gene, CDR3 protein, CDR3 DNA. D genes are given only for firm matches. Where a row states a size, it is once, few, many or the class of an expanded clone; other rows omit it.

>TRBJ1-1|.|14|TRBV19|.
CASSRILDSPEAFF
TGTGCCAGTAGCCGTATCCTGGACTCCCCTGAAGCTTTCTTT
>TRBJ1-2|.|16|TRBV18|TRBD1
CASSPKSGQGARGYTF
TGTGCCAGCTCACCAAAGTCAGGCCAGGGGGCGCGCGGCTACACCTTC
>TRBJ2-1|.|16|TRBV6-5|TRBD2
CASSYFSGGGRGEQFF
TGTGCCAGCAGTTACTTTAGCGGGGGAGGGAGGGGTGAGCAGTTCTTC
>TRBJ1-6|once|17|TRBV3-1/TRBV3-2|.
CASRASRGGQESSPLHF
TGTGCCAGCAGAGCTTCCAGGGGCGGGCAGGAGTCTTCACCCCTCCACTTT
>TRBJ2-1|.|14|TRBV7-9|TRBD2
CASSLAPSGNEQFF
TGTGCCAGCAGCTTAGCGCCTAGCGGCAATGAGCAGTTCTTC
>TRBJ2-7|.|14|TRBV7-3|TRBD2
CASSPSGGAEEQYF
TGTGCCAGCAGTCCCAGCGGGGGGGCCGAGGAGCAGTACTTC
>TRBJ1-1|.|14|TRBV7-2|.
CASSLAQGSTEAFF
TGTGCCAGCAGCTTAGCCCAGGGTTCCACTGAAGCTTTCTTT
>TRBJ1-1|.|14|TRBV12-5|TRBD1
CASGRDRDFTEAFF
TGTGCTAGTGGCCGAGACAGGGATTTCACTGAAGCTTTCTTT
>TRBJ1-1|once|13|TRBV6-5|TRBD1
CASTQGVGTEAFF
TGTGCCAGCACCCAGGGGGTAGGGACTGAAGCTTTCTTT
>TRBJ1-2|once|13|TRBV7-9|.
CASSPGGGYGYTF
TGTGCCAGCAGCCCCGGGGGGGGCTATGGCTACACCTTC
>TRBJ1-2|.|15|TRBV19|.
CASSTYFPSSYGYTF
TGTGCCAGTAGTACTTACTTCCCCTCGAGCTATGGCTACACCTTC
>TRBJ1-6|.|16|TRBV5-4|TRBD1
CASSSMTGGGNSPLHF
TGTGCCAGCAGCTCCATGACAGGGGGCGGGAATTCACCCCTCCACTTT
>TRBJ2-7|.|14|TRBV4-1|TRBD1
CASSQAGTVDEQYF
TGCGCCAGCAGCCAGGCCGGGACAGTAGACGAGCAGTACTTC
>TRBJ1-2|.|16|TRBV19|TRBD1
CASSVSRDRGSHGYTF
TGTGCCAGTAGTGTAAGCCGGGACAGGGGCTCTCATGGCTACACCTTC
>TRBJ2-7|.|14|TRBV29-1|TRBD2
CSVEWEAGGYEQYF
TGCAGCGTTGAATGGGAAGCGGGGGGCTACGAGCAGTACTTC
>TRBJ2-1|.|16|TRBV4-1|TRBD2
CASSQSRGGSQNEQFF
TGCGCCAGCAGCCAGTCACGGGGGGGCTCGCAAAATGAGCAGTTCTTC
>TRBJ2-5|.|14|TRBV15|.
CATSRDRASVGQYF
TGTGCCACCAGCAGAGACAGGGCGTCGGTGGGCCAGTACTTC
>TRBJ2-2|.|17|TRBV11-3|TRBD1
CASSQRTGGVNTGELFF
TGTGCCAGCAGCCAGCGGACAGGGGGGGTTAACACCGGGGAGCTGTTTTTT
>TRBJ1-5|.|14|TRBV6-5|.
CASSRGTGDKPQHF
TGTGCCAGCAGTCGCGGGACGGGGGATAAGCCCCAGCATTTT
>TRBJ1-5|.|15|TRBV6-1|.
CASSEGGGGNQPQHF
TGTGCCAGCAGTGAGGGTGGAGGGGGCAATCAGCCCCAGCATTTT
>TRBJ2-7|once|15|TRBV2|.
CASSALAAPNYEQYF
TGTGCCAGCAGTGCCTTGGCGGCCCCAAACTACGAGCAGTACTTC
>TRBJ1-1|.|16|TRBV10-3|.
CAISEARETHYTEAFF
TGTGCCATCAGTGAGGCCCGGGAGACCCATTACACTGAAGCTTTCTTT
>TRBJ1-3|.|15|TRBV11-2|.
CASSLDWTEGNTIYF
TGTGCCAGCAGCTTAGATTGGACAGAAGGAAACACCATATATTTT
>TRBJ2-7|.|15|TRBV5-6|TRBD1
CASSPGQGLLWEQYF
TGTGCCAGCAGCCCGGGACAGGGACTTCTGTGGGAGCAGTACTTC
>TRBJ2-7|once|14|TRBV27|TRBD1
CASSLAGGAYEQYF
TGTGCCAGCAGTTTAGCAGGGGGCGCGTACGAGCAGTACTTC
>TRBJ1-1|.|14|TRBV15|.
CATTHRVLNTEAFF
TGTGCCACCACCCACCGGGTATTGAACACTGAAGCTTTCTTT
>TRBJ1-1|once|15|TRBV6-1|.
CASSDPRGLGTEAFF
TGTGCCAGCAGTGACCCAAGGGGTTTAGGCACTGAAGCTTTCTTT
>TRBJ2-7|.|14|TRBV10-3|TRBD1
CAIRRGTESYEQYF
TGTGCCATCAGGAGGGGGACAGAGTCCTACGAGCAGTACTTC
>TRBJ1-1|.|14|TRBV5-1|.
CASSTLTANTEAFF
TGCGCCAGCAGCACCCTAACAGCGAACACTGAAGCTTTCTTT
>TRBJ2-1|.|15|TRBV9|TRBD2
CASSVGASGSNEQFF
TGTGCCAGCAGCGTAGGGGCTAGCGGAAGCAATGAGCAGTTCTTC
>TRBJ2-2|.|13|TRBV12-3/TRBV12-4|TRBD1
CAIGTGGTGELFF
TGTGCCATCGGGACAGGGGGAACCGGGGAGCTGTTTTTT
>TRBJ2-7|.|15|TRBV3-1/TRBV3-2|.
CASSSKGVLTSEQYF
TGTGCCAGCAGCTCTAAAGGAGTCCTTACCTCCGAGCAGTACTTC
>TRBJ2-7|.|14|TRBV5-6|.
CASSHRTPTPEQYF
TGTGCCAGCAGCCACAGGACCCCGACCCCCGAGCAGTACTTC
>TRBJ2-2|.|16|TRBV4-1|TRBD2
CASSQDTSGGVGELFF
TGCGCCAGCAGCCAAGATACCAGCGGGGGGGTCGGGGAGCTGTTTTTT
>TRBJ1-5|.|16|TRBV28|TRBD1
CASRPDRGFSNQPQHF
TGTGCCAGCAGACCGGACAGGGGATTTAGCAATCAGCCCCAGCATTTT
>TRBJ2-1|.|14|TRBV5-1|TRBD1
CASSWDRVIDEQFF
TGCGCCAGCAGCTGGGACAGGGTGATCGATGAGCAGTTCTTC
>TRBJ2-1|.|15|TRBV6-5|.
CASSSTGLIYNEQFF
TGTGCCAGCAGCTCTACAGGGCTTATCTACAATGAGCAGTTCTTC
>TRBJ2-1|.|20|TRBV7-7|TRBD2
CASSLDFVSSGGPLGNEQFF
TGTGCTAGCAGCTTAGATTTTGTTTCTAGCGGGGGCCCTCTAGGAAATGAGCAGTTCTTC
>TRBJ2-3|.|16|TRBV5-1|TRBD2
CASSSSGGRSTDTQYF
TGCGCCAGCAGCTCTAGCGGGGGGCGAAGCACAGATACGCAGTATTTT
>TRBJ2-5|.|14|TRBV13|.
CASSLGLASGAQYF
TGTGCCAGCAGCTTGGGGCTGGCGTCTGGGGCCCAGTACTTC
>TRBJ1-6|.|16|TRBV20-1|.
CSASVGGSSYNSPLHF
TGCAGTGCTAGTGTGGGGGGGAGCTCCTATAATTCACCCCTCCACTTT
>TRBJ1-5|.|17|TRBV7-8|.
CASRWGGNVDSNQPQHF
TGTGCCAGCAGATGGGGAGGGAACGTCGATAGCAATCAGCCCCAGCATTTT
>TRBJ1-2|.|16|TRBV7-9|TRBD1
CASSLGGTGTNYGYTF
TGTGCCAGCAGCTTAGGAGGGACAGGTACCAACTATGGCTACACCTTC
>TRBJ2-1|.|12|TRBV5-6|.
CASSSLSNEQFF
TGTGCCAGCAGCTCCCTTAGCAATGAGCAGTTCTTC
>TRBJ1-4|.|13|TRBV2|TRBD1
CASRDNRDRDLFF
TGTGCCAGCAGGGACAACCGGGACAGGGACCTGTTTTTT
>TRBJ2-7|.|17|TRBV10-3|TRBD1
CAISEAKGQGNRVEQYF
TGTGCCATCAGTGAGGCGAAGGGACAGGGGAATCGGGTCGAGCAGTACTTC
>TRBJ1-6|once|14|TRBV7-2|.
CASSGLTGNSPLHF
TGTGCCAGCAGCGGCCTAACAGGGAATTCACCCCTCCACTTT
>TRBJ1-2|.|12|TRBV6-4|.
CASSSPTYGYTF
TGTGCCAGCAGTAGTCCTACCTATGGCTACACCTTC
>TRBJ2-7|.|16|TRBV29-1|TRBD2
CSTLLEAGGRTYEQYF
TGCAGCACCCTCCTAGAAGCGGGGGGCAGGACCTACGAGCAGTACTTC
>TRBJ1-4|.|13|TRBV28|.
CASRGTYYEKLFF
TGTGCCAGCAGGGGGACATACTATGAAAAACTGTTTTTT
>TRBJ2-5|.|16|TRBV7-2|TRBD2
CASSLAGGGVGETQYF
TGTGCCAGCAGCTTAGCGGGCGGGGGGGTCGGAGAGACCCAGTACTTC
>TRBJ2-7|.|13|TRBV25-1|.
CASSDRVSYEQYF
TGTGCCAGCAGTGACCGGGTCTCCTACGAGCAGTACTTC
>TRBJ1-4|.|16|TRBV27|TRBD1
CASSFGQGAYGEKLFF
TGTGCCAGCAGTTTTGGGCAGGGGGCGTATGGTGAAAAACTGTTTTTT
>TRBJ2-5|.|15|TRBV2|TRBD1
CASRGDRGVWETQYF
TGTGCCAGCAGGGGTGACAGGGGAGTCTGGGAGACCCAGTACTTC
>TRBJ2-4|once|18|TRBV6-2/TRBV6-3|.
CASSITAYRARGKNIQYF
TGTGCCAGCAGTATCACGGCCTACAGGGCTCGTGGCAAAAACATTCAGTACTTC
>TRBJ2-7|.|15|TRBV30|TRBD1
CAWNRGQGAIYEQYF
TGTGCCTGGAACCGCGGACAGGGGGCCATCTACGAGCAGTACTTC
>TRBJ2-7|.|15|TRBV27|.
CASSLRGVNTYEQYF
TGTGCCAGCAGTTTGCGGGGTGTGAATACCTACGAGCAGTACTTC